This passage covers 17 T cell receptor beta chains from one sample sequenced in a study of blood T cells in healthy people across ages. A second PCR, run for about 7 to 12 cycles, used a sample-barcoded 5' primer plus a J-beta primer mix. MiXCR, run by TCRdb on the 5' RACE reads, gives a single entry per CDR3 protein. The sample records approximately 730,000 distinct CDR3 sequences, roughly 41% being singletons. Sequencing was done on a sample of blood. The receptors here all came from an older woman in good health.

This clonotype has a handful of counts. This chain links TRBV4-2 with TRBJ2-5; D could derive from TRBD1 or TRBD2 (5 bases each). Germline V gives CDR1 LGHNA, CDR2 YNFKEQ. The CDR3 extends over 17 amino acids. V lost 3 bases, J lost 11 bases, and 28 bases lay in between. CDR3 sequence: CASSQGRLLGVHNEQYF. In DNA, the CDR3 is TGTGCCAGCAGCCAGGGACGACTCCTGGGGGTTCACAATGAGCAGTACTTC.

Worth noting for this clonotype: A read error may be the cause here, since a much bigger clone is one base away. This chain links TRBV6-1 with TRBJ2-7; 11 bases are shared with TRBD1. CDR1 MNHNS and CDR2 SASEGT come from the germline V gene. V dropped 8 bases and J dropped 10; count of bases not matched to a gene: 10. The CDR3 is made up of 13 amino acids. The chain's CDR3 is CASVRTGGETQYF. The DNA of the CDR3 is TGTGCCAGCGTTCGGACAGGGGGCGAAACCCAGTACTTC.

The rearrangement joins TRBV7-2 to TRBJ2-7, with D maybe TRBD1 (5 bases). V was trimmed by 3 bases and J by 1 base, leaving 13 bases between them. Germline-derived CDR1 and CDR2 are SGHTA and FQGNSA. The CDR3 contains 15 residues. CDR3 bases: TGTGCCAGCAGCTTCCCAGGGTCCCTATCCTACGAGCAGTACTTC. This codes for CASSFPGSLSYEQYF. The full variable domain, in which reference TRBV7-2 and TRBJ2-7 provide the parts outside the CDR3, is GAGVSQSPSNKVTEKGKDVELRCDPISGHTALYWYRQSLGQGLEFLIYFQGNSAPDKSGLPSDRFSAERTGGSVSTLTIQRTQQEDSAVYLCASSFPGSLSYEQYFGPGTRLTVT.

The chain links TRBV5-6 to TRBJ1-6; a possible D gene is TRBD1 (6 bases). The CDR3 has 18 residues. V shed 0 bases and J shed 1 base, with 14 bases lying between them. Germline V CDR1 and CDR2: SGHDT, YYEEEE. This chain's CDR3 is CASSLAQGKGSYNSPLHF. Here the CDR3 DNA reads TGTGCCAGCAGCTTGGCTCAGGGGAAAGGATCCTATAATTCACCCCTCCACTTT.

The chain has TRBV27 and TRBJ2-1; 7 bases line up with TRBD1. The J segment lost 5 bases and the V segment lost 9 bases, leaving 7 bases of the junction unmatched. Germline CDR1 reads MNHEY; CDR2 reads SMNVEV (reference sequence). The CDR3 spans 13 residues. CDR3 DNA sequence: TGTGCCAGAGGGACAGAGGACGACAATGAGCAGTTCTTC. Its protein is CARGTEDDNEQFF.

The chain recombines TRBV2 with TRBJ1-2; the match to TRBD1 covers 9 bases. The CDR3 has 13 amino acids. J lost 6 bases, V lost 7 bases, and 6 bases had no gene match. Per the germline V gene, CDR1 is SNHLY and CDR2 is FYNNEI. The DNA for the CDR3 is TGTGCCAGCACAGGGAGACAGGGGGATGGCTACACCTTC. It is translated as CASTGRQGDGYTF.

The chain couples TRBV5-1 to TRBJ1-2, with TRBD1 matching over 7 bases. There are 15 residues in the CDR3. V dropped 3 bases and J dropped 2; count of bases not matched to a gene: 7. CDR1 SGHRS and CDR2 YFSETQ come from the germline V gene. The CDR3, as DNA: TGCGCCAGCAGCTCCGGACAGGTACCCAACTATGGCTACACCTTC. This translates into CASSSGQVPNYGYTF. Full variable domain (missing parts from reference TRBV5-1 and TRBJ1-2): KAGVTQTPRYLIKTRGQQVTLSCSPISGHRSVSWYQQTPGQGLQFLFEYFSETQRNKGNFPGRFSGRQFSNSRSEMNVSTLELGDSALYLCASSSGQVPNYGYTFGSGTRLTVV.

V usage is TRBV4-3 and J usage is TRBJ1-6; D is ambiguous. CDR3 length: 15 amino acids. CDR1 is LGHNA, CDR2 YSLEER, per germline. Trimming took off 4 bases at V and 10 bases at J, with 17 bases between the two ends. CDR3 sequence reads: CASSPSPGIGSPLHF. The CDR3 DNA is TGCGCCAGCAGCCCGTCACCTGGGATCGGCTCACCCCTCCACTTT.

The chain combines TRBV20-1 with TRBJ2-1; 9 nucleotides align to TRBD1. The ends lost 5 bases at V and 2 bases at J; junction bases unmatched: 7. The CDR3 length is 15 residues. Germline CDR1 reads DFQATT; CDR2 reads SNEGSKA (reference sequence). The CDR3 DNA is TGCAGTGCTTATACCGGGACAGGGCCCTACAATGAGCAGTTCTTC. Its protein is CSAYTGTGPYNEQFF.

The V gene is TRBV9, the J gene TRBJ2-1, with a weak D call TRBD1 (5 bases). Germline-derived CDR1 and CDR2 are SGDLS and YYNGEE. Trimming cost V 3 bases and J 0 bases, with 13 bases left between them. The CDR3 is 16 residues long. This CDR3 reads CASSGGPDSSYNEQFF. The CDR3 DNA reads TGTGCCAGCAGCGGTGGGCCCGACAGCTCCTACAATGAGCAGTTCTTC. Together with reference TRBV9 and TRBJ2-1, the CDR3 gives the full variable domain: DSGVTQTPKHLITATGQRVTLRCSPRSGDLSVYWYQQSLDQGLQFLIQYYNGEERAKGNILERFSAQQFPDLHSELNLSSLELGDSALYFCASSGGPDSSYNEQFFGPGTRLTVL.

In this sample, this clonotype turned up a few times. The chain links TRBV7-2 to TRBJ1-5; 11 positions match TRBD1. Germline V gene sequence: CDR1 SGHTA, CDR2 FQGNSA. This CDR3 has 15 residues. The V gene end was trimmed by 6 bases and the J gene end by 6 bases; junction bases not matched to a gene: 7. For the CDR3, the DNA is TGTGCCAGCAGATGGACAGGGGGCAAGGTTCAGCCCCAGCATTTT. This sequence encodes CASRWTGGKVQPQHF.

The chain uses TRBV14 and TRBJ2-4; TRBD2 aligns across 7 bases. Unmatched junction bases numbered 11, after V lost 2 bases and J lost 7 bases. The CDR3 spans 16 residues. Germline CDR1 SGHDN, CDR2 FVKESK. DNA of the CDR3: TGTGCCAGCAGCCAATCCAAGACTAGCTTTGTTAACATTCAGTACTTC. Amino acid sequence: CASSQSKTSFVNIQYF.

The chain uses TRBV10-3 and TRBJ2-7, with 9 bases aligning to TRBD2. Trimming removed 3 bases from V and 6 bases from J; junction bases left unmatched: 6. The CDR3 is 14 residues long. CDR1 and CDR2 from the germline V gene are ENHRY and SYGVKD. The CDR3 DNA reads TGTGCCATCAGTGAAAAGCGGGAGGTCGTCGAGCAGTACTTC. This sequence encodes CAISEKREVVEQYF.

This clonotype was observed a handful of times. The chain links TRBV9 to TRBJ2-7; 10 bases fit TRBD1. The CDR3 runs 15 residues. Germline V gene lookup returns CDR1 SGDLS and CDR2 YYNGEE. Trimming took 0 bases from V and 2 from J; bases not matched to a gene: 2. The CDR3 DNA sequence: TGTGCCAGCAGCGTAGGTGACAGGGGGCCCTACGAGCAGTACTTC. Encoded protein: CASSVGDRGPYEQYF.

In its sample, this clonotype was seen many times. The rearrangement uses TRBV20-1 and TRBJ2-7, with 11 positions matching TRBD2. The trim removed 0 bases at V and 1 base at J, leaving 23 bases unmatched. The CDR3 totals 22 residues. Per germline, CDR1 DFQATT and CDR2 SNEGSKA (reference sequence). In DNA form, the CDR3 reads TGCAGTGCTAGAGATGCAGGACTAGCGGGCCTAAACGGGGCCCCAAGTTCCTACGAGCAGTACTTC. Translated, it gives CSARDAGLAGLNGAPSSYEQYF.

This clonotype was observed many times. At one end the junction does not follow the germline gene, possibly because of a read error. The chain is built from TRBV9 and TRBJ2-1; the match to TRBD2 covers 7 bases. The germline V gene encodes CDR1 SGDLS and CDR2 YYNGEE. The CDR3 has 13 amino acids. The CDR3 nucleotides read TGTGCCAGCAGTGTAGCGGGCTACAATGAGCAGTTCTTC. This translates into CASSVAGYNEQFF.

This clonotype was seen a handful of times. The chain has TRBV4-1 and TRBJ1-2; D is unresolved. The ends were cut back, 0 bases at V and 8 bases at J, with 22 bases in the middle. From germline, CDR1 is MGHRA and CDR2 YSYEKL. The CDR3 runs 17 residues. Written as DNA, the CDR3 is TGCGCCAGCAGCCAAGACCTAATAAAAACATACAGTCGGGGCTACACCTTC. The encoded protein is CASSQDLIKTYSRGYTF.